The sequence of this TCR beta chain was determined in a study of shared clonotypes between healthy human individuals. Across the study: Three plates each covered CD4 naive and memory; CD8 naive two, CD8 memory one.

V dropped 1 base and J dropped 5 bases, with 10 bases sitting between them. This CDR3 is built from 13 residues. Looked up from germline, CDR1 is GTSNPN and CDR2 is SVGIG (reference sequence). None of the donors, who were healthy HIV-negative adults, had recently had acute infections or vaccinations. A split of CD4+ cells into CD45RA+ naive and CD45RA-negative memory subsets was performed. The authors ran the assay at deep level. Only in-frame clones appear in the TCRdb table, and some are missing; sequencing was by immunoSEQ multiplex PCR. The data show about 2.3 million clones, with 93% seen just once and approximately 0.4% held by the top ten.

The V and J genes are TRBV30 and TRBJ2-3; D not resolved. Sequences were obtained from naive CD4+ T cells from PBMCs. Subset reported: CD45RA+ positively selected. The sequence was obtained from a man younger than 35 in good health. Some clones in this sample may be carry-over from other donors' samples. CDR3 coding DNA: TGTGCCTGGAGTGGTGCAGCCAGAGATACGCAGTATTTT. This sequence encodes CAWSGAARDTQYF.